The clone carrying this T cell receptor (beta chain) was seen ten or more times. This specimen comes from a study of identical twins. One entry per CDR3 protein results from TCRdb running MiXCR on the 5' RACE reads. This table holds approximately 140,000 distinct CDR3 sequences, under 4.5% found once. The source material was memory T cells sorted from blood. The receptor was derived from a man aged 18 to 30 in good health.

The CDR3 spells CASSTSGSFNEQFF. Here the CDR3 DNA reads TGTGCCAGCAGTACTAGCGGGAGTTTCAATGAGCAGTTCTTC. V gene TRBV12-3 or TRBV12-4 combines with J gene TRBJ2-1; TRBD2 matches at 11 bases. There are 14 residues in the CDR3. Trimming took 5 bases from V and 6 from J; bases not matched to a gene: 3.